The entry below gives a single T cell receptor (beta chain) sequence along with its context. Its matching antigen is unknown. V lost 4 bases to trimming and J lost 4 bases; unmatched junction nucleotides: 12. The CDR3 totals 16 residues. CDR1 and CDR2 from the germline V gene are SGHRS and YFSETQ. The data are from a study of beta chain features in type 1 diabetes. Whole-study results and caveats: PCR might favor shorter templates, equally in patients and controls.

A CD45RO/CCR7/CD25/CD127/CD95/CD27 panel sorted naive, central memory, regulatory and stem cell-like memory CD4+ cells. Sorted populations all exceeded 98% purity. The isolated RNA, all of it, was reverse transcribed, so expressed TCRB transcripts were what got sequenced. Generated by immunoSEQ multiplex PCR, the TCRdb table keeps only in-frame clones and is missing some. Of about 140,000 clones detected, roughly 9.7% appear once; the ten largest clones hold 0.55% to 0.65%. The sequence was obtained from a middle-aged woman in good health. V gene TRBV5-1 combines with J gene TRBJ2-5, with TRBD2 matching over 8 bases. Sequenced sample: central memory CD4+ T cells from blood. The CDR3 reads CASSEAPGGAGETQYF. CDR3 nucleotides: TGCGCCAGCAGCGAGGCACCGGGGGGGGCCGGAGAGACCCAGTACTTC.